This T cell receptor beta chain was documented in a study of identical twins. In every case, the donor was a healthy Caucasian. TCRdb itself ran the 5' RACE reads through MiXCR, one entry per CDR3 protein. The table has 350,000 to 600,000 distinct CDR3 sequences, 14% seen once. Study-wide findings and caveats: Within monozygotic twins, out-of-frame TCR alpha sharing was underestimated by the models.

On this clonotype itself: Antigen unknown.

This sample was shared with a second study, whose subject was yellow fever vaccine responses in identical twins.

This TCR was recovered from a woman aged 18 to 35 in good health. The sample taken for sequencing was CD4+ T cells sorted from blood.

The DNA for the CDR3 is TGTGCCAGCAGCTTATCTGCTACTAGCGGGAAGTATGAGCAGTTCTTC. This codes for CASSLSATSGKYEQFF. The chain is built from TRBV7-2 and TRBJ2-1; TRBD2 agrees at 10 bases. This CDR3 region has 16 residues. V was clipped by 2 bases and J by 8 bases; unmatched bases: 9. In germline, CDR1 is SGHTA, CDR2 FQGNSA.